This T cell receptor (beta chain) was identified in a study of blood T cell repertoires in COVID-19. Whole-study context: T cells, B-cell-depleted T cells, or PBMCs provided the cDNA or gDNA that served as material.

As handled by the study authors: By means of reference gene primer amplification, nucleated cell counts were estimated. TCRdb's table, derived via immunoSEQ multiplex PCR, lists solely in-frame clones and lacks some. V, J and clone size are taken as reported in that table, and D and trimming were inferred from the DNA itself. Altogether around 370,000 clones are present, 87% being singletons, with the ten largest covering about 6.3%. This sequence was found in a woman between 50 and 59 years old with COVID-19, enrolled during active disease. Sequencing used peripheral blood.

The CDR3: CASSSSSAGGPYEQFF. In DNA form, the CDR3 reads TGTGCCAGCAGCTCCAGTTCGGCGGGAGGGCCCTATGAGCAGTTCTTC. The chain recombines TRBV11-1 with TRBJ2-1, with 9 bases that match TRBD2. The ends lost 4 bases at V and 8 bases at J; junction bases unmatched: 12. There are 16 residues in the CDR3. Germline V lookup: CDR1 SGHAT, CDR2 FQDESV (reference sequence).